The rows below give T cell receptor beta chains drawn from one sample of a study of shared clonotypes between healthy human individuals. TCRdb keeps only in-frame clones here, not all; method: immunoSEQ multiplex PCR. The table has 1,500,000 or so clones, roughly 97% seen once. The specimen was naive CD4+ T cells sorted from blood. These receptors all stem from a man aged 25-45 years in good health. Both conserved end residues are part of each CDR3. Each record gives: CDR3 DNA, CDR3 protein, V gene, J gene, clone size, D gene. A D gene is named only where the DNA matches it firmly. For some rows the clone size is stated as once, few or many, or as a class when expanded; others skip it.

CDR3nt: TGTGCCAGCAGCACAGCGTTCTCCTACGAGCAGTACTTC
CDR3aa: CASSTAFSYEQYF
v_gene: TRBV19
j_gene: TRBJ2-7
abundance: .
d_gene: .

CDR3nt: TGTGCCAGCTCACCACCAGGGGTTGCCTACGAGCAGTACTTC
CDR3aa: CASSPPGVAYEQYF
v_gene: TRBV18
j_gene: TRBJ2-7
abundance: once
d_gene: .

CDR3nt: TGCGCCAGCAGCTCCACTAGTTTCGGCTACGAGCAGTACTTC
CDR3aa: CASSSTSFGYEQYF
v_gene: TRBV5-1
j_gene: TRBJ2-7
abundance: .
d_gene: .

CDR3nt: TGTGCCAGCAGCTTGTCGGCAACTAGCACAGATACGCAGTATTTT
CDR3aa: CASSLSATSTDTQYF
v_gene: TRBV5-4
j_gene: TRBJ2-3
abundance: .
d_gene: .

CDR3nt: TGTGCCAGCTCACCAGCACTGACAGGGGCCGAGCAGTACTTC
CDR3aa: CASSPALTGAEQYF
v_gene: TRBV18
j_gene: TRBJ2-7
abundance: .
d_gene: TRBD1

CDR3nt: TGTGCTCACCATGGGGATGCACCCATTGAGCAGTTCTTC
CDR3aa: CAHHGDAPIEQFF
v_gene: TRBV6-6
j_gene: TRBJ2-1
abundance: .
d_gene: .

CDR3nt: TGTGCCAGCAGTGCCGGGACAGGGGGGGCAGATACGCAGTATTTT
CDR3aa: CASSAGTGGADTQYF
v_gene: TRBV6-1
j_gene: TRBJ2-3
abundance: .
d_gene: TRBD1

CDR3nt: TGTGCCAGCAGCCACTACCGGCGACGTGCAACTAATGAAAAACTGTTTTTT
CDR3aa: CASSHYRRRATNEKLFF
v_gene: TRBV5-4
j_gene: TRBJ1-4
abundance: .
d_gene: .

CDR3nt: TGTGCCAGCAGCTTAGCGCGAGTTAAGACTCGGCAAGAGACCCAGTACTTC
CDR3aa: CASSLARVKTRQETQYF
v_gene: TRBV7-8
j_gene: TRBJ2-5
abundance: .
d_gene: .

CDR3nt: TGCGCCAGCAGAATAGCAGAGTACAATGAGCAGTTCTTC
CDR3aa: CASRIAEYNEQFF
v_gene: TRBV5-1
j_gene: TRBJ2-1
abundance: once
d_gene: .

CDR3nt: TGTGCCAGCAGCAAGCGGACTGATGTGAACACTGAAGCTTTCTTT
CDR3aa: CASSKRTDVNTEAFF
v_gene: TRBV7-2
j_gene: TRBJ1-1
abundance: .
d_gene: .

CDR3nt: TGTGCCAGCAGTTCTAGCGGGAGGCCGGGACCAGATACGCAGTATTTT
CDR3aa: CASSSSGRPGPDTQYF
v_gene: TRBV27
j_gene: TRBJ2-3
abundance: .
d_gene: TRBD2

CDR3nt: TGTGCCAGCAGCCTCACTAGCGGGAGAGGCAATGAGCAGTTCTTC
CDR3aa: CASSLTSGRGNEQFF
v_gene: TRBV11-3
j_gene: TRBJ2-1
abundance: .
d_gene: TRBD2

CDR3nt: TGTGCCAGCAGCTTAGGGGGACTAGCGGGAGATGTCTACGAGCAGTACTTC
CDR3aa: CASSLGGLAGDVYEQYF
v_gene: TRBV7-9
j_gene: TRBJ2-7
abundance: .
d_gene: TRBD2

CDR3nt: TGCAGCGTGAGAGGTCAGCTCGTTTACAATGAGCAGTTCTTC
CDR3aa: CSVRGQLVYNEQFF
v_gene: TRBV29-1
j_gene: TRBJ2-1
abundance: .
d_gene: .

CDR3nt: TGTGCCAGCAGGGCGACAGGGGGCATCTATGAGCAGTTCTTC
CDR3aa: CASRATGGIYEQFF
v_gene: TRBV7-2
j_gene: TRBJ2-1
abundance: .
d_gene: TRBD1

CDR3nt: TGTGCCAGTAGTATATCGCTGGACAGTTACGAGCAGTACTTC
CDR3aa: CASSISLDSYEQYF
v_gene: TRBV19
j_gene: TRBJ2-7
abundance: .
d_gene: .

CDR3nt: TGCGCCAGCAGTGAGTCGTGGGGACAGGGGCGTAATCAGCCCCAGCATTTT
CDR3aa: CASSESWGQGRNQPQHF
v_gene: TRBV10-2
j_gene: TRBJ1-5
abundance: .
d_gene: TRBD1

CDR3nt: TGTGCCACCAGCAGAGTAATGGGCGATGGCTACACCTTC
CDR3aa: CATSRVMGDGYTF
v_gene: TRBV15
j_gene: TRBJ1-2
abundance: .
d_gene: .

CDR3nt: TGTGCCAGCAGTTTCGACAGGCGGCTAGGTGACTCCGAGCAGTACTTC
CDR3aa: CASSFDRRLGDSEQYF
v_gene: TRBV27
j_gene: TRBJ2-7
abundance: .
d_gene: .

CDR3nt: TGTGCCAGCAGCTTAAGGCCAGGGGGGAATTACAATGAGCAGTTCTTC
CDR3aa: CASSLRPGGNYNEQFF
v_gene: TRBV7-6
j_gene: TRBJ2-1
abundance: .
d_gene: .

CDR3nt: TGTGCCAGCAGCTTCCAGGGGTACTCCTACGAGCAGTACTTC
CDR3aa: CASSFQGYSYEQYF
v_gene: TRBV7-9
j_gene: TRBJ2-7
abundance: .
d_gene: .

CDR3nt: TGTGCCAGCAGCTTAGCGTCGGGTGGGCGGGCGGATCAGCCCCAGCATTTT
CDR3aa: CASSLASGGRADQPQHF
v_gene: TRBV7-8
j_gene: TRBJ1-5
abundance: .
d_gene: .

CDR3nt: TGTGCCAGCAGCCCCTTGAGAGCGGATTCCTCCTACGAGCAGTACTTC
CDR3aa: CASSPLRADSSYEQYF
v_gene: TRBV5-5
j_gene: TRBJ2-7
abundance: .
d_gene: .

CDR3nt: TGTGCCAGCAGCTTATTTGGGGCCGGACAGGGGGGGTCCTACGAGCAGTACTTC
CDR3aa: CASSLFGAGQGGSYEQYF
v_gene: TRBV7-6
j_gene: TRBJ2-7
abundance: .
d_gene: TRBD1

CDR3nt: TGCAGTGCTACGAGCAATGAGCAGTTCTTC
CDR3aa: CSATSNEQFF
v_gene: TRBV20-1
j_gene: TRBJ2-1
abundance: .
d_gene: .

CDR3nt: TGTGCCAGCAGTGTTACCCGGTCACCATACAATGAGCAGTTCTTC
CDR3aa: CASSVTRSPYNEQFF
v_gene: TRBV28
j_gene: TRBJ2-1
abundance: .
d_gene: .

CDR3nt: TGTGCCAGCAGTGTTACCCACACAGATACGCAGTATTTT
CDR3aa: CASSVTHTDTQYF
v_gene: TRBV6-1
j_gene: TRBJ2-3
abundance: .
d_gene: .

CDR3nt: TGTGCCAGCAGCTTACCGAGCGTCGGGGGGTGGGAGCAGTACTTC
CDR3aa: CASSLPSVGGWEQYF
v_gene: TRBV5-4
j_gene: TRBJ2-7
abundance: .
d_gene: TRBD2

CDR3nt: TGCGCCAGCAGCTTGGGGCTAGCGGGGAACAATGAGCAGTTCTTC
CDR3aa: CASSLGLAGNNEQFF
v_gene: TRBV5-1
j_gene: TRBJ2-1
abundance: .
d_gene: TRBD2

CDR3nt: TGTGCCAGCTCACCAGAACCCATTGGGAACGAGCAGTACTTC
CDR3aa: CASSPEPIGNEQYF
v_gene: TRBV18
j_gene: TRBJ2-7
abundance: .
d_gene: .

CDR3nt: TGTGCCAGCAGGGCCAGGGGGAACACTGAAGCTTTCTTT
CDR3aa: CASRARGNTEAFF
v_gene: TRBV6-1
j_gene: TRBJ1-1
abundance: .
d_gene: .

CDR3nt: TGTGCCATCAGTGAAAGACTAGCGGGAGGGCCGGGTGATAGCACCGGGGAGCTGTTTTTT
CDR3aa: CAISERLAGGPGDSTGELFF
v_gene: TRBV10-3
j_gene: TRBJ2-2
abundance: .
d_gene: TRBD2

CDR3nt: TGTGCCAGCAGACAACAGGGAGGCGGTGAAAAACTGTTTTTT
CDR3aa: CASRQQGGGEKLFF
v_gene: TRBV28
j_gene: TRBJ1-4
abundance: .
d_gene: .

CDR3nt: TGTGCCAGCAGCCCAAGGACTAGCGGGGGCCCTAGCACAGATACGCAGTATTTT
CDR3aa: CASSPRTSGGPSTDTQYF
v_gene: TRBV7-8
j_gene: TRBJ2-3
abundance: once
d_gene: TRBD2

CDR3nt: TGTGCCAGCAGCCCGGGACAGGGGTTTGAAAAACTGTTTTTT
CDR3aa: CASSPGQGFEKLFF
v_gene: TRBV5-4
j_gene: TRBJ1-4
abundance: .
d_gene: TRBD1

CDR3nt: TGCGCCAGCAGCTTGGGGGAGAATCAGCCCCAGCATTTT
CDR3aa: CASSLGENQPQHF
v_gene: TRBV5-1
j_gene: TRBJ1-5
abundance: .
d_gene: .

CDR3nt: TGTGCCAGCACCCTTTCGTCGACAGGGATGGAGGAGCTGTTTTTT
CDR3aa: CASTLSSTGMEELFF
v_gene: TRBV28
j_gene: TRBJ2-2
abundance: .
d_gene: TRBD1

CDR3nt: TGTGCCAGCAGTTACCGGGACGGCTACGAGCAGTACTTC
CDR3aa: CASSYRDGYEQYF
v_gene: TRBV6-5
j_gene: TRBJ2-7
abundance: .
d_gene: .

CDR3nt: TGTGCCAGCACCTCCTACAGGGACAGGGGGAGCACAGATACGCAGTATTTT
CDR3aa: CASTSYRDRGSTDTQYF
v_gene: TRBV28
j_gene: TRBJ2-3
abundance: .
d_gene: TRBD1

CDR3nt: TGTGCCAGCAGCGTAACGTCCGGGGATTCCGGGGAGCTGTTTTTT
CDR3aa: CASSVTSGDSGELFF
v_gene: TRBV9
j_gene: TRBJ2-2
abundance: .
d_gene: .

CDR3nt: TGTGCCAGCAGCGGACCAGGAGGGCAAGAGACCCAGTACTTC
CDR3aa: CASSGPGGQETQYF
v_gene: TRBV5-4
j_gene: TRBJ2-5
abundance: .
d_gene: .

CDR3nt: TGTGCCAGCTCACTCGGGACAGAAGAAGCTTTCTTT
CDR3aa: CASSLGTEEAFF
v_gene: TRBV18
j_gene: TRBJ1-1
abundance: .
d_gene: TRBD1

CDR3nt: TGTGCCAGCAGTGGACAGGGTTCTAGCACAGATACGCAGTATTTT
CDR3aa: CASSGQGSSTDTQYF
v_gene: TRBV2
j_gene: TRBJ2-3
abundance: .
d_gene: TRBD1

CDR3nt: TGTGCCAGCAGTGATAGTATGGGAAGGCAAGAGACCCAGTACTTC
CDR3aa: CASSDSMGRQETQYF
v_gene: TRBV6-1
j_gene: TRBJ2-5
abundance: .
d_gene: .

CDR3nt: TGCGCCAGCAGTTTTGGCGCGGTTACCTACGAGCAGTACTTC
CDR3aa: CASSFGAVTYEQYF
v_gene: TRBV5-1
j_gene: TRBJ2-7
abundance: .
d_gene: .

CDR3nt: TGTGCCAGCAGACCTGGGACAGGAACTAACACCGGGGAGCTGTTTTTT
CDR3aa: CASRPGTGTNTGELFF
v_gene: TRBV5-4
j_gene: TRBJ2-2
abundance: once
d_gene: TRBD1

CDR3nt: TGTGCCAGCAACCCCCTAGCGGGGGCCTGGGATGAGCAGTTCTTC
CDR3aa: CASNPLAGAWDEQFF
v_gene: TRBV6-1
j_gene: TRBJ2-1
abundance: .
d_gene: TRBD2

CDR3nt: TGTGCCAGCAGCTTGGGGGCAGGGACGAGACCCTACGAGCAGTACTTC
CDR3aa: CASSLGAGTRPYEQYF
v_gene: TRBV5-4
j_gene: TRBJ2-7
abundance: .
d_gene: .

CDR3nt: TGTGCCAGCTCAAAGGGGCCCTCGGGACAGTTCGAATCCTACGAGCAGTACTTC
CDR3aa: CASSKGPSGQFESYEQYF
v_gene: TRBV5-4
j_gene: TRBJ2-7
abundance: .
d_gene: TRBD1

CDR3nt: TGTGCCAGCAGCCTACCGGACAGTCGGACTGAAGCTTTCTTT
CDR3aa: CASSLPDSRTEAFF
v_gene: TRBV5-6
j_gene: TRBJ1-1
abundance: .
d_gene: .

CDR3nt: TGCAGCGTTGAGGGACCGCGGAGGAGCTCCTACAATGAGCAGTTCTTC
CDR3aa: CSVEGPRRSSYNEQFF
v_gene: TRBV29-1
j_gene: TRBJ2-1
abundance: .
d_gene: .

CDR3nt: TGTGCCAGCAGTTTCATAGGTCAGCCCCAGCATTTT
CDR3aa: CASSFIGQPQHF
v_gene: TRBV27
j_gene: TRBJ1-5
abundance: once
d_gene: .

CDR3nt: TGTGCCAGCACTAAAAGGGGGAGTTACAATGAGCAGTTCTTC
CDR3aa: CASTKRGSYNEQFF
v_gene: TRBV7-2
j_gene: TRBJ2-1
abundance: once
d_gene: .

CDR3nt: TGTGCCAGCAGCTCCGACATGCAAGAGACCCAGTACTTC
CDR3aa: CASSSDMQETQYF
v_gene: TRBV11-3
j_gene: TRBJ2-5
abundance: once
d_gene: .